This TCR beta chain was captured by sequencing in a study of blood T cell repertoires in COVID-19. In the study's own analysis: Nucleated cell counts were estimated from reference gene primer amplification. Assay used: immunoSEQ multiplex PCR; TCRdb lists only in-frame clones, some missing. That table supplies the V and J calls and clone size; D and trimming were determined from the DNA. This table holds approximately 500,000 clones, approximately 88% found once. V was trimmed by 6 bases and J by 4 bases, leaving 6 bases between them. This CDR3 has 12 amino acids. Germline lookup yields CDR1 MGHDK and CDR2 SYGVNS. Seattle's cohort entered during active infection and was followed longitudinally. Remarks on this clone: A much larger clone differs from this one at a single base, so this may be a read error.

This sequence was found in a woman aged 45-60 years with COVID-19, enrolled during active disease. The V gene is TRBV25-1, the J gene TRBJ2-2, with D perhaps TRBD2 (6 bases). The sequencing sample was made of peripheral blood. The CDR3: CASRGGTGELFF. The CDR3 nucleotides read TGTGCCAGCAGGGGGGGCACCGGGGAGCTGTTTTTT.